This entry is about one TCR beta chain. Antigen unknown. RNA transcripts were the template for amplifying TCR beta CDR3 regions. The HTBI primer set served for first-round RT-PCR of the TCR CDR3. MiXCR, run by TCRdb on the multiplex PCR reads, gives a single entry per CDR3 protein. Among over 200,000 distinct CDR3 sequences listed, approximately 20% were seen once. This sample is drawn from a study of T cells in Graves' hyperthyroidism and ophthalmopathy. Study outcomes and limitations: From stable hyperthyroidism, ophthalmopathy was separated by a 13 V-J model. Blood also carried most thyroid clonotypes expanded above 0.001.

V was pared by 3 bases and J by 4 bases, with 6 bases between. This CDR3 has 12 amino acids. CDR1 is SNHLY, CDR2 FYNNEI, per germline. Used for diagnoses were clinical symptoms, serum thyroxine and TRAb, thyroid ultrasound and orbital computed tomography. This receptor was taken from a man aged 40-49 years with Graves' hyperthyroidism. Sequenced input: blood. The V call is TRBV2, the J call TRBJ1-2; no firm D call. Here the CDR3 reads CASSDRFYGYTF. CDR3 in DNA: TGTGCCAGCAGTGACAGGTTCTATGGCTACACCTTC.